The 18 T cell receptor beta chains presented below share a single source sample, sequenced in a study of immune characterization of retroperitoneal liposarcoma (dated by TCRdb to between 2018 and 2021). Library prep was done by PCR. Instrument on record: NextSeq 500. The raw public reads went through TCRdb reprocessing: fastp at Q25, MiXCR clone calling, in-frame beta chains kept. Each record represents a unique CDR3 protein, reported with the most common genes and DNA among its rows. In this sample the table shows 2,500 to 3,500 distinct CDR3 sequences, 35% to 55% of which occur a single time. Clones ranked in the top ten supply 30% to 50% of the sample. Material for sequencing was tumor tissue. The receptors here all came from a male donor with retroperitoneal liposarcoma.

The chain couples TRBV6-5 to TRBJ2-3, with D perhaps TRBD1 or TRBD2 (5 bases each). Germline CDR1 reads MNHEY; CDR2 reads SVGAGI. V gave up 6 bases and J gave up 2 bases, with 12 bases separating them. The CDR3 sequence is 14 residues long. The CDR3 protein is CASRKPGLTDTQYF. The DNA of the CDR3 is TGTGCCAGCAGGAAACCGGGGCTCACAGATACGCAGTATTTT.

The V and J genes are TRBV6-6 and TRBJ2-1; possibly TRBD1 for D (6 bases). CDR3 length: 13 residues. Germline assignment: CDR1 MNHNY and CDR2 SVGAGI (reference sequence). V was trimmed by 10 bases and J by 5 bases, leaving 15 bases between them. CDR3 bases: TGTGCCACCGAAAGGGGGACCCACAATGAGCAGTTCTTC. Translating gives CATERGTHNEQFF.

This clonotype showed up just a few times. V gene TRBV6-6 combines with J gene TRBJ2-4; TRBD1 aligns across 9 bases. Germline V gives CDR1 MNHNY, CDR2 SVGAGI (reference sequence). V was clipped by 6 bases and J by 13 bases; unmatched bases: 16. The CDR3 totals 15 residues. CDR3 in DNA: TGTGCCAGCAGCCTCACAGGGGGCGCTTACAATGAGCAGTACTTC. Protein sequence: CASSLTGGAYNEQYF.

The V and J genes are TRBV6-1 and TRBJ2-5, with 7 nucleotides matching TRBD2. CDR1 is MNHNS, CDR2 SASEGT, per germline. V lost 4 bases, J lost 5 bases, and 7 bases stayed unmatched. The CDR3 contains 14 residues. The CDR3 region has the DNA TGTGCCAGCAGTGGAGGACTAGTCAGGGAGACCCAGTACTTC. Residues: CASSGGLVRETQYF.

In DNA form, the CDR3 reads TGTGCCAGCAGTGAATATAGGACAGGGGTTGAAAAACTGTTTTTT. As protein: CASSEYRTGVEKLFF. The chain couples TRBV6-1 to TRBJ1-4, with 9 bases that match TRBD1. Trimming took 2 bases from V and 7 from J; bases not matched to a gene: 5. Germline assignment: CDR1 MNHNS and CDR2 SASEGT. The CDR3 runs to 15 residues.

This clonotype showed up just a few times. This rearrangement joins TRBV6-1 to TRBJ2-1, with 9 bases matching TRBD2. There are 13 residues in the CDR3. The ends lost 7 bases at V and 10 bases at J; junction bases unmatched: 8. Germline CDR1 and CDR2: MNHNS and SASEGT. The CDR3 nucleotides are TGTGCCAGCAAGGATGGCGGGAGGGGGGAGCAGTTCTTC. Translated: CASKDGGRGEQFF.

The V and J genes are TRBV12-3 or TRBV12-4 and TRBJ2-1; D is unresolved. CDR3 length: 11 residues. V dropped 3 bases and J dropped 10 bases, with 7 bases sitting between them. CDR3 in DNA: TGTGCCAGCAGTTTCCTTGAAGAGCAGTTCTTC. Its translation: CASSFLEEQFF.

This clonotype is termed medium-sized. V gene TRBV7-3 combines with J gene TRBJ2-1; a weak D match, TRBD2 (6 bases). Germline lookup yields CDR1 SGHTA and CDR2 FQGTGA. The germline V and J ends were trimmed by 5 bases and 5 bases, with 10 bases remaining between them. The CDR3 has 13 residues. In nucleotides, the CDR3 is TGTGCCAGCAGCCGTGGGGGGAACAATGAGCAGTTCTTC. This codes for CASSRGGNNEQFF.

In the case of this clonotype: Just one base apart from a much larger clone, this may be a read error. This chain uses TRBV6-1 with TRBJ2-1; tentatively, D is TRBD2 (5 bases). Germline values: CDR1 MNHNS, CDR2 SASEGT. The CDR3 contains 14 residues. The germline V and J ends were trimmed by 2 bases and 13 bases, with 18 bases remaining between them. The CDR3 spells CASSENLAQETQFF. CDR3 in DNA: TGTGCCAGCAGTGAAAACCTAGCCCAAGAGACCCAGTTCTTC.

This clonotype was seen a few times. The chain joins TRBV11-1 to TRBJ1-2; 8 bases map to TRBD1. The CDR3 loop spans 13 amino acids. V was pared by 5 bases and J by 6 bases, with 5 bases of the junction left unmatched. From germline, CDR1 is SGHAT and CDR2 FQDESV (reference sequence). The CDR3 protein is CASSRQGTDGYTF. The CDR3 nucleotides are TGTGCCAGCAGCCGACAGGGGACTGATGGCTACACCTTC. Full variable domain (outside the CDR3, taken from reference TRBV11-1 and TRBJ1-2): EAEVAQSPRYKITEKSQAVAFWCDPISGHATLYWYRQILGQGPELLVQFQDESVVDDSQLPKDRFSAERLKGVDSTLKIQPAELGDSAMYLCASSRQGTDGYTFGSGTRLTVV.

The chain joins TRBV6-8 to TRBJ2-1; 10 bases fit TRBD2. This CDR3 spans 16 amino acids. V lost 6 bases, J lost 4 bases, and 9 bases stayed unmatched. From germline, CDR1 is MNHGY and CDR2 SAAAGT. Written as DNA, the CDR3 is TGTGCCAGCAGCCCCGTTAGCGGGAGGACGTACAATGAGCAGTTCTTC. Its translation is CASSPVSGRTYNEQFF.

The chain's CDR3 is CASSLQGADYEQFF. Written as DNA, the CDR3 is TGTGCCAGCAGCCTCCAGGGGGCCGACTACGAGCAGTTCTTC. This chain joins TRBV11-3 and TRBJ2-1, with 8 bases matching TRBD1. Germline trimming cut 5 bases from V and 10 bases from J; bases unmatched to any gene: 10. CDR3 length equals 14 residues. Germline V gene data show CDR1 as SGHNT and CDR2 as YENEEA. Using reference TRBV11-3 and TRBJ2-1 for the parts outside the CDR3, the full variable domain is EAGVVQSPRYKIIEKKQPVAFWCNPISGHNTLYWYLQNLGQGPELLIRYENEEAVDDSQLPKDRFSAERLKGVDSTLKIQPAELGDSAVYLCASSLQGADYEQFFGPGTRLTVL.

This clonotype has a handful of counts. CDR3 sequence: CASSPGLAGRETQYF. The CDR3 nucleotides read TGTGCCAGCAGTCCAGGACTAGCGGGAAGGGAGACCCAGTACTTC. The chain employs TRBV11-3 and TRBJ2-1; 12 nucleotides line up with TRBD2. With the DNA end fitting TRBJ2-5 better, the J assignment may be wrong. Germline assignment: CDR1 SGHNT and CDR2 YENEEA. This CDR3 is built from 15 residues.

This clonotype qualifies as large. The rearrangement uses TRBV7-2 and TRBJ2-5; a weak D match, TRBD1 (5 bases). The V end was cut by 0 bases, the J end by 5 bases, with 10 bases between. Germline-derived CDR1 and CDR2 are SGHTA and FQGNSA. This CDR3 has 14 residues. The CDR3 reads CASSLAGARETQYF. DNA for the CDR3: TGTGCCAGCAGCTTAGCTGGGGCGAGGGAGACCCAGTACTTC.

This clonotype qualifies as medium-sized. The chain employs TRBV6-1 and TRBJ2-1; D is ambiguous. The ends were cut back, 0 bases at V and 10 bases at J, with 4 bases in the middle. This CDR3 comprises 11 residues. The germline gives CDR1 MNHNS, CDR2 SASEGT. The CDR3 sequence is CASSEAGEQFF. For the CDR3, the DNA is TGTGCCAGCAGTGAAGCAGGGGAGCAGTTCTTC.

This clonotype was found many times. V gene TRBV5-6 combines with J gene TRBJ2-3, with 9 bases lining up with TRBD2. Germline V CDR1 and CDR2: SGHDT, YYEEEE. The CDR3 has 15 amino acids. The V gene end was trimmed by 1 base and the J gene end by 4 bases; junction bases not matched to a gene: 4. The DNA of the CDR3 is TGTGCCAGCAGCTTGTGGGCGGGAGGGGCAGATACGCAGTATTTT. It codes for CASSLWAGGADTQYF.

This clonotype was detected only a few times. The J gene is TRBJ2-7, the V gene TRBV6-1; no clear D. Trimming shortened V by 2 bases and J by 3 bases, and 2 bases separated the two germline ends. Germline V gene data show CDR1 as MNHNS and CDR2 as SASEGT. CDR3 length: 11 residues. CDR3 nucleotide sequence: TGTGCCAGCAGTGAAAGCTACGAGCAGTACTTC. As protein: CASSESYEQYF.

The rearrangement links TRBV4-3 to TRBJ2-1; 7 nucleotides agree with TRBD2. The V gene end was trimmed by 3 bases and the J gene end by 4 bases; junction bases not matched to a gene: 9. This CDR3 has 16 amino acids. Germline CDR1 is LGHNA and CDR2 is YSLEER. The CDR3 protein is CASSHLFGEGYNEQFF. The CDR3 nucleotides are TGCGCCAGCAGCCATCTCTTTGGGGAGGGATACAATGAGCAGTTCTTC.